The clone carrying this TCR beta chain was detected once. Its antigen is unidentified. The data stem from a study of T-cell memory formation after mild COVID-19. Across the whole study: Largely, the TCR clusters proved donor specific. Study-wide results and caveats: CM and EM subsets held most contracting CD4+ clones; EMRA held CD8+ ones. While clones contracting from day 15 to 85 were balanced between CD4 and CD8, later expanders leaned CD4+.

In TCRdb, the 5' RACE reads were re-called with MiXCR into one record per CDR3 protein. This repertoire shows 300,000 to 400,000 distinct CDR3 sequences, approximately 16% found once; its top ten account for under 25%. Sequencing was done on a sample of PBMCs or a T cell subset sorted from them (not recorded which). The TCR was taken from a man aged 18 to 35 who had mild COVID-19 (a few samples of this study predate the infection). Cell type and time point are not known.

The CDR3 protein is CASSRRGTYEQYF. The CDR3 DNA reads TGTGCCAGCAGTCGCAGGGGTACCTACGAGCAGTACTTC. V gene TRBV3-1 combines with J gene TRBJ2-7; a weak D match, TRBD1 (6 bases). This CDR3 spans 13 amino acids. From germline, CDR1 is LGHDT and CDR2 YNNKEL (reference sequence). With 6 bases removed from V and 2 bases from J, the gap between germline ends came to 11 bases.